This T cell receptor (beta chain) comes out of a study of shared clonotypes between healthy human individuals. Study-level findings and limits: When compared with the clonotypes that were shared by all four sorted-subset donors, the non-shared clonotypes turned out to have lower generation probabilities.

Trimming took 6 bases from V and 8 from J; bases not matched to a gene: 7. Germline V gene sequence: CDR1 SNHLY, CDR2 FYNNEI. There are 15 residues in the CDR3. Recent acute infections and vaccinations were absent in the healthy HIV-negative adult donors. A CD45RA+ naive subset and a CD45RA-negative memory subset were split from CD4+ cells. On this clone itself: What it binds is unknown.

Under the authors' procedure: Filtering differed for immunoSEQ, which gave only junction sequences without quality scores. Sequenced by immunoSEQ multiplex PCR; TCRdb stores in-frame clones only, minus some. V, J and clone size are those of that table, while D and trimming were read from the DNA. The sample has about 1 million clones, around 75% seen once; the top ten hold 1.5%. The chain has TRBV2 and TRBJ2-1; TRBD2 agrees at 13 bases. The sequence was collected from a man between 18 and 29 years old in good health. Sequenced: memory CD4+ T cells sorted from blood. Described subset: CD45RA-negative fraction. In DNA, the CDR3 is TGTGCCAGCAGCACAGGACTAGCGGGAGTCGATGAGCAGTTCTTC. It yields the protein CASSTGLAGVDEQFF.